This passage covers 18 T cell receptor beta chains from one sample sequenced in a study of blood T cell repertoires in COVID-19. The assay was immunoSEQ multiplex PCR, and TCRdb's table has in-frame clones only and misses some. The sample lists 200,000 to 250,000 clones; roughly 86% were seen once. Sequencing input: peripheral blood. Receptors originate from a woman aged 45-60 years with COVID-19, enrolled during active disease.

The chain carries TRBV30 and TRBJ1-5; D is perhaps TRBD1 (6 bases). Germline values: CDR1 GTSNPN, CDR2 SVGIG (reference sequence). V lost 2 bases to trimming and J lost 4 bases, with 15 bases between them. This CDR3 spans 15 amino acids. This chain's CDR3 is CAWSSPGELNQPQHF. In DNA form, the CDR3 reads TGTGCCTGGAGTAGCCCAGGGGAGTTAAATCAGCCCCAGCATTTT.

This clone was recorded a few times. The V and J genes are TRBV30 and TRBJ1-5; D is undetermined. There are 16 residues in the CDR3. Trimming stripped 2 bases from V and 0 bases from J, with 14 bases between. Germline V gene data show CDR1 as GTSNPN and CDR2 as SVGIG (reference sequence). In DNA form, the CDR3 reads TGTGCCTGGAGTTCGGGGTCCGGTTATAGCAATCAGCCCCAGCATTTT. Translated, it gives CAWSSGSGYSNQPQHF.

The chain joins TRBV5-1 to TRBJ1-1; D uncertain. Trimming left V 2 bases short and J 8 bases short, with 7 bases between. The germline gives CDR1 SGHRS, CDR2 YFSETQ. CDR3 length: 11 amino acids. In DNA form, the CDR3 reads TGCGCCAGCAGCTTAGGGAGGGAAGCTTTCTTT. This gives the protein CASSLGREAFF.

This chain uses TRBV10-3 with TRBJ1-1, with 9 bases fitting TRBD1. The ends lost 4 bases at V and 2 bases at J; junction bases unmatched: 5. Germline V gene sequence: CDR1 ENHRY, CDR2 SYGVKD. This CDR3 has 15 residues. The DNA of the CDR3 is TGTGCCATCAGTGGGTGGGGACAGGGTAACACTGAAGCTTTCTTT. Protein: CAISGWGQGNTEAFF.

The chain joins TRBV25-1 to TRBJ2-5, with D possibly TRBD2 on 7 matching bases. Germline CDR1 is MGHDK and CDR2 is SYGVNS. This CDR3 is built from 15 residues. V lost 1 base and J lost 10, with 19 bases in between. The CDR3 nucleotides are TGTGCCAGCAGTGAATCGGGGAGGGGGGGTAAGGACCAGTACTTC. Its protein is CASSESGRGGKDQYF.

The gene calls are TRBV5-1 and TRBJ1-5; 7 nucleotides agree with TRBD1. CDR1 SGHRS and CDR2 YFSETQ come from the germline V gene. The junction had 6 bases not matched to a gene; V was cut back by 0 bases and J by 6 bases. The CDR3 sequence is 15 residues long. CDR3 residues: CASSLGSGGLQPQHF. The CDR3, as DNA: TGCGCCAGCAGCTTGGGGTCAGGGGGACTTCAGCCCCAGCATTTT.

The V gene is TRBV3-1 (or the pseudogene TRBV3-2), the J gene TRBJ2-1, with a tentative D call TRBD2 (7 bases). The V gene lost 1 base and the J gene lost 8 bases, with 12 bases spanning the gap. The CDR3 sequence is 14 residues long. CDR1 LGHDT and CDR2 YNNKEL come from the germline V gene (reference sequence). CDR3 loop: CASSQGRGGHEQFF. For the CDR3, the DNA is TGTGCCAGCAGCCAAGGGAGGGGGGGGCATGAGCAGTTCTTC.

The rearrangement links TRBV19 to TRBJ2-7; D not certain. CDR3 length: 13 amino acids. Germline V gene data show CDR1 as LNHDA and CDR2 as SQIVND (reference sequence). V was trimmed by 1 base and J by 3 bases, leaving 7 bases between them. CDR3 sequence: CASSIGADYEQYF. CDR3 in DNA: TGTGCCAGTAGTATAGGAGCCGACTACGAGCAGTACTTC.

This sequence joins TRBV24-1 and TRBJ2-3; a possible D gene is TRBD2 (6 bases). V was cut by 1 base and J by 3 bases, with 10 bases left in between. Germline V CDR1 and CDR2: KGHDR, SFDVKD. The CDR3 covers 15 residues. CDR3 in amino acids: CATSDLGTPTDTQYF. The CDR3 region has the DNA TGTGCCACCAGTGATTTAGGGACTCCTACAGATACGCAGTATTTT.

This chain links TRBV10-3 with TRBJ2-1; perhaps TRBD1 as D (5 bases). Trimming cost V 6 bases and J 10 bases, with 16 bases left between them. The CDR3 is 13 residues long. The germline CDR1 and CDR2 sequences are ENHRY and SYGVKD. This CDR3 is CAIRQGHVEEQFF. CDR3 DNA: TGTGCCATCAGGCAGGGCCATGTAGAAGAGCAGTTCTTC.

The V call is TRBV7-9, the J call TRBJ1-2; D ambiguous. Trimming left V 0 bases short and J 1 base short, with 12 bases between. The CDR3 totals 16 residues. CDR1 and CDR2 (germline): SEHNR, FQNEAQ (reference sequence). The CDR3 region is CASSLALPRGNYGYTF. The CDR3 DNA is TGTGCCAGCAGCTTAGCCCTCCCCCGGGGTAACTATGGCTACACCTTC. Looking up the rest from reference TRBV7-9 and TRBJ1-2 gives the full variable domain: DTGVSQNPRHKITKRGQNVTFRCDPISEHNRLYWYRQTLGQGPEFLTYFQNEAQLEKSRLLSDRFSAERPKGSFSTLEIQRTEQGDSAMYLCASSLALPRGNYGYTFGSGTRLTVV.

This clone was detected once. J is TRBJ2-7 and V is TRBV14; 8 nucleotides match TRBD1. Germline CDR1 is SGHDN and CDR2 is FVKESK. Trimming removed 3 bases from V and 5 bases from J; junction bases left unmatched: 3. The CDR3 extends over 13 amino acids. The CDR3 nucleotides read TGTGCCAGCAGCCATACAGGGGGTCACGAGCAGTACGTC. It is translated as CASSHTGGHEQYV.

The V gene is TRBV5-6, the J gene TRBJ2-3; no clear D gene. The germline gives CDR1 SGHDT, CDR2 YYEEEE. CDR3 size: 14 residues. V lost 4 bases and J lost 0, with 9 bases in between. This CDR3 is CASSIVTSTDTQYF. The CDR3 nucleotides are TGTGCCAGCAGCATAGTAACTAGCACAGATACGCAGTATTTT.

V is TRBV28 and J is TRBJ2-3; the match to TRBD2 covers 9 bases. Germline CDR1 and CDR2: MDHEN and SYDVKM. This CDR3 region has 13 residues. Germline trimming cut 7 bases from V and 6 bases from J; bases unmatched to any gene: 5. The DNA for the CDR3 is TGTGCCAGCACCCCTGGGACTAGCGATACGCAGTATTTT. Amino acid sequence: CASTPGTSDTQYF.

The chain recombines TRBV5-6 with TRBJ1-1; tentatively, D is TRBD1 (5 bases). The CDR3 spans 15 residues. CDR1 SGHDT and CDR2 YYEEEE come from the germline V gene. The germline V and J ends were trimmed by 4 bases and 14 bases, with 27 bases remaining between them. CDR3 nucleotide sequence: TGTGCCAGCAGCAACCAGGGCTCCAGGGCCGTCGAGGCGTTCTTT. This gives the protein CASSNQGSRAVEAFF.

As DNA, the CDR3 is TGTGCCTGGAAAAGGGGGGGGAATAATTCACCCCTCCACTTT. It specifies CAWKRGGNNSPLHF. The rearrangement links TRBV30 to TRBJ1-6; weak D call: TRBD1 (6 bases). V lost 4 bases and J 5 bases, leaving 12 bases between the germline ends. CDR3 length: 14 residues. Looked up from germline, CDR1 is GTSNPN and CDR2 is SVGIG (reference sequence).

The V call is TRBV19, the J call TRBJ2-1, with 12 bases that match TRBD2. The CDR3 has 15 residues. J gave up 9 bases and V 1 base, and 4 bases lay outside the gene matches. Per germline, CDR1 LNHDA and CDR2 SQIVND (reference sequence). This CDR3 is CASSIASGGAGEQFF. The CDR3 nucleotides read TGTGCCAGTAGTATAGCTAGCGGGGGGGCGGGTGAGCAGTTCTTC. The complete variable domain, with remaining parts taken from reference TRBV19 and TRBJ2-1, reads DGGITQSPKYLFRKEGQNVTLSCEQNLNHDAMYWYRQDPGQGLRLIYYSQIVNDFQKGDIAEGYSVSREKKESFPLTVTSAQKNPTAFYLCASSIASGGAGEQFFGPGTRLTVL.

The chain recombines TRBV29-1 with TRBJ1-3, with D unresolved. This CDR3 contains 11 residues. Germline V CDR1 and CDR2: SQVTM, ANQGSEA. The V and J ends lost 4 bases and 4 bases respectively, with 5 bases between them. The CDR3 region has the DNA TGCAGCGTTGCGGGAGGAAACACCATATATTTT. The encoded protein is CSVAGGNTIYF.